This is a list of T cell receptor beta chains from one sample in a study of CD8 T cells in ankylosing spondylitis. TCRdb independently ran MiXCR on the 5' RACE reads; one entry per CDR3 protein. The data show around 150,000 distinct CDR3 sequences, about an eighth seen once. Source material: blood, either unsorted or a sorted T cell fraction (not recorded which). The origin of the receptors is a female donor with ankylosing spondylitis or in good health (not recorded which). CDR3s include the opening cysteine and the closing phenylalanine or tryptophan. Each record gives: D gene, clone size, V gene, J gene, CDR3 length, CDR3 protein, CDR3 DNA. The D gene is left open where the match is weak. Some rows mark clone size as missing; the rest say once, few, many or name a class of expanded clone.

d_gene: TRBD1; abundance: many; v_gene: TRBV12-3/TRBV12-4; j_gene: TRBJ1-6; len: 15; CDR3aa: CASSRRQGGNSPLHF; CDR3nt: TGTGCCAGCAGTCGACGACAGGGAGGGAATTCACCCCTCCACTTT
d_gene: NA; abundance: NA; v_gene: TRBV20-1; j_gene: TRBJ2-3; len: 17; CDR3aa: CSARAGVLQRGTETQYF; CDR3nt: TGCAGTGCTAGAGCCGGGGTTCTACAGCGGGGGACAGAAACGCAGTATTTT
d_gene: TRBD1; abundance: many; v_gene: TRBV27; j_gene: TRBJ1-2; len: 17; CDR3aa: CASSWNAGTGSSYGYTF; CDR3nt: TGTGCCAGCAGTTGGAACGCCGGGACAGGGTCCTCCTATGGCTACACCTTC
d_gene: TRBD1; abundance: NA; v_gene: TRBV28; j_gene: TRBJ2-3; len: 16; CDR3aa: CASSNRQGAGGLAQYF; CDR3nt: TGTGCCAGCAGTAATAGACAGGGGGCCGGGGGTCTGGCGCAGTATTTT
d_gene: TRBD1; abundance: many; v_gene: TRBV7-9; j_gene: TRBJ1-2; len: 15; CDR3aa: CASSPTGTGGGGYTF; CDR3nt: TGTGCCAGCAGCCCCACCGGGACAGGGGGCGGAGGCTACACCTTC
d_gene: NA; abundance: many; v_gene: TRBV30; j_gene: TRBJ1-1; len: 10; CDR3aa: CACYTGRAFF; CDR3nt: TGTGCCTGTTATACAGGGAGAGCTTTCTTT
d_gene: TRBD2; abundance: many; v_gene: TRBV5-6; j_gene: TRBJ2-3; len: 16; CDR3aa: CASSLLAGGFTDTQYF; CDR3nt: TGTGCCAGCAGCTTGTTAGCGGGGGGCTTCACAGATACGCAGTATTTT
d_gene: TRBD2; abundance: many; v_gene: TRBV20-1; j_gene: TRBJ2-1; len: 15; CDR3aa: CSARDRVAGAGEQFF; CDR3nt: TGCAGTGCTAGAGATAGGGTAGCGGGAGCGGGGGAGCAGTTCTTC
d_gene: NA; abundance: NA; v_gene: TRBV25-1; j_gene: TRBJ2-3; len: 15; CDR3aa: CASSEFPASTDTQYF; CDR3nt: TGTGCCAGCAGTGAATTTCCAGCCAGCACAGATACGCAGTATTTT
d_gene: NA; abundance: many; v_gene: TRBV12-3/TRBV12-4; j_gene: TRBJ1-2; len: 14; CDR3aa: CASILSTGPRGYTF; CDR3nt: TGTGCCAGCATCCTCTCGACAGGACCGCGAGGCTACACCTTC
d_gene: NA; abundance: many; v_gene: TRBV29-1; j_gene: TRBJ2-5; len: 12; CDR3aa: CSVAQGGETQYF; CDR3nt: TGCAGCGTTGCCCAGGGAGGAGAGACCCAGTACTTC
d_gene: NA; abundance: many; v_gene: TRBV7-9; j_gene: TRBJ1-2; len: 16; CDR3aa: CASSHAGTEPNYGYTF; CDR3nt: TGTGCCAGCAGCCACGCCGGGACGGAACCTAACTATGGCTACACCTTC
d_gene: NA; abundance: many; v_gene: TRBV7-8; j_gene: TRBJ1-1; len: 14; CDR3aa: CASSLARMNTEAFF; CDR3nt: TGTGCCAGCAGCTTAGCGCGTATGAACACTGAAGCTTTCTTT